This T cell receptor (beta chain) appears in the sequencing data of a study of cytotoxic CD8 clonotypes in ibrutinib-treated CLL. At the level of the study: Researchers reported over 9 relapsed/refractory and under 16 treatment-naive patients, 17 of them IGHV unmutated. Responses: roughly 25 partial, 2 complete; after median roughly 63 months, roughly 14 stayed remitted, roughly 12 progressed. General study findings and limits: Ibrutinib response saw clonality rise, and progression saw it return toward baseline.

Germline V lookup: CDR1 MGHDK, CDR2 SYGVNS. CDR3 length equals 12 residues. V lost 0 bases and J lost 7, with 4 bases in between. Deep sequencing aimed at 1 in 200,000 to 1 in 1 million T cells' resolution. Only in-frame clones appear in the TCRdb table, and some are missing; sequencing was by immunoSEQ multiplex PCR. The top ten hold more than 4.5% of the sample, which has hundreds of thousands of clones, 70% seen once. Comment on this clone: Its specificity is not known.

The chain combines TRBV25-1 with TRBJ1-5; D gene uncertain. The specimen comprised PBMCs, sampled after 12 months of ibrutinib treatment. This sequence originates from a human donor with chronic lymphocytic leukemia. CDR3 residues: CASSEYGQPQHF. The CDR3 DNA sequence: TGTGCCAGCAGTGAATACGGCCAGCCCCAGCATTTT. The full variable domain, rest sourced from reference TRBV25-1 and TRBJ1-5, is EADIYQTPRYLVIGTGKKITLECSQTMGHDKMYWYQQDPGMELHLIHYSYGVNSTEKGDLSSESTVSRIRTEHFPLTLESARPSHTSQYLCASSEYGQPQHFGDGTRLSIL.